Listed below are T cell receptor beta chains from one sample, sequenced in a study of cytomegalovirus exposure and HLA in healthy donors. Sequencing used immunoSEQ multiplex PCR; TCRdb keeps in-frame clones, though not all of them. In the table there are roughly 70,000 clones, 85% of which are singletons. Sequences were obtained from PBMCs. The origin of the receptors is a man aged 30 to 39 in good health and CMV-seronegative. CDR3s include the opening cysteine and the closing phenylalanine or tryptophan. Each record gives: J gene, D gene, V gene, clone size, CDR3 protein, CDR3 DNA. D genes are given only for firm matches. Some rows have no size entry. The others give once, few or many, or a class for an expanded clone.

TRBJ2-7	-	TRBV14	-	CASSQELNYEQYF	TGTGCCAGCAGCCAAGAACTGAACTACGAGCAGTACTTC
TRBJ1-1	-	TRBV7-3	-	CASSTYKNTEAFF	TGTGCCAGCAGCACATATAAGAACACTGAAGCTTTCTTT
TRBJ2-5	TRBD1	TRBV5-1	once	CASSLGDRGGETQYF	TGCGCCAGCAGCTTGGGAGACAGGGGTGGAGAGACCCAGTACTTC
TRBJ2-3	-	TRBV9	-	CASSVGGGGTDTQYF	TGTGCCAGCAGCGTAGGAGGCGGGGGCACAGATACGCAGTATTTT
TRBJ2-2	-	TRBV19	-	CATMLWAGMNTGELFF	TGTGCCACCATGCTGTGGGCAGGCATGAACACCGGGGAGCTGTTTTTT
TRBJ1-2	TRBD1	TRBV11-2	-	CASSLGGQGTYGYTF	TGTGCCAGCAGCTTAGGAGGACAGGGGACCTATGGCTACACCTTC
TRBJ2-5	-	TRBV4-1	-	CASSQDQWETQYF	TGCGCCAGCAGCCAAGATCAGTGGGAGACCCAGTACTTC
TRBJ1-3	-	TRBV7-7	-	CASSLAEADTIYF	TGTGCTAGCAGCTTAGCAGAAGCGGACACCATATATTTT
TRBJ2-2	-	TRBV12-2	medium-sized	CASRLRLAGGNGELFF	TGTGCAAGTCGCTTACGGCTAGCGGGGGGGAACGGGGAGCTGTTTTTT
TRBJ2-3	-	TRBV5-1	-	CASSLGGVGDTQYF	TGCGCCAGCAGCTTGGGGGGAGTAGGGGATACGCAGTATTTT
TRBJ2-1	TRBD2	TRBV11-3	-	CASSHGTIDNEQFF	TGTGCCAGCAGCCACGGGACTATCGACAATGAGCAGTTCTTC
TRBJ2-1	TRBD2	TRBV7-2	few	CASSPPARVGGNEQFF	TGTGCCAGCAGCCCTCCCGCGCGGGTGGGGGGGAATGAGCAGTTCTTC
TRBJ1-4	TRBD1	TRBV6-5	-	CASSLTGANEKLFF	TGTGCCAGCAGTTTGACAGGGGCTAATGAAAAACTGTTTTTT
TRBJ2-4	TRBD1	TRBV27	once	CASSAVGTGASGAKNIQYF	TGTGCCAGCAGTGCGGTCGGGACAGGGGCCTCGGGGGCCAAAAACATTCAGTACTTC
TRBJ2-7	TRBD1	TRBV5-1	once	CASTRQGSDEQYF	TGCGCCAGCACCAGACAGGGCTCGGACGAGCAGTACTTC
TRBJ1-2	TRBD1	TRBV9	-	CASSGTGGPSYGYTF	TGTGCCAGCAGCGGGACAGGGGGGCCTTCCTATGGCTACACCTTC
TRBJ1-4	-	TRBV5-1	-	CASSLVYRVTATNEKLFF	TGCGCCAGCAGCTTGGTGTACAGGGTGACGGCAACTAATGAAAAACTGTTTTTT
TRBJ2-1	-	TRBV9	-	CASSVVGGSYNEQFF	TGTGCCAGCAGCGTAGTAGGGGGCTCCTACAATGAGCAGTTCTTC
TRBJ1-2	-	TRBV10-3	-	CAISVDRLNGYTF	TGTGCCATCAGCGTAGACAGGCTAAATGGCTACACCTTC
TRBJ2-5	-	TRBV5-1	-	CASSSRGETQYF	TGCGCCAGCAGCTCCCGGGGGGAGACCCAGTACTTC
TRBJ2-1	-	TRBV7-3	-	CASSLRGAGYEQFF	TGTGCCAGCAGCTTACGGGGGGCCGGATATGAGCAGTTCTTC
TRBJ1-2	TRBD1	TRBV7-2	-	CASSSTGEYYGYTF	TGTGCCAGCAGCTCCACAGGGGAATACTATGGCTACACCTTC
TRBJ1-1	-	TRBV27	-	CASRLALNMNTEAFF	TGTGCCAGCAGATTGGCCCTGAACATGAACACTGAAGCTTTCTTT
TRBJ2-5	-	TRBV5-6	-	CASSFAGGETQYF	TGTGCCAGCAGCTTTGCAGGGGGGGAGACCCAGTACTTC
TRBJ1-1	-	TRBV7-9	-	CASSLGGRTEAFF	TGTGCCAGCAGCTTAGGGGGGAGGACTGAAGCTTTCTTT
TRBJ2-3	TRBD2	TRBV30	-	CAWSVGAGGLTDTQYF	TGTGCCTGGAGTGTAGGGGCGGGGGGTCTCACAGATACGCAGTATTTT
TRBJ1-2	-	TRBV21-1	-	CASRAAGGGAGDYGYTF	TGTGCCAGCAGGGCCGCGGGCGGGGGCGCTGGGGACTATGGCTACACCTTC
TRBJ1-3	-	TRBV18	-	CASLRQTLSSGNTIYF	TGTGCCAGCCTAAGACAGACTCTAAGCTCTGGAAACACCATATATTTT
TRBJ2-1	-	TRBV5-1	-	CASSHPQGNNEQFF	TGCGCCAGCAGCCACCCACAGGGAAACAATGAGCAGTTCTTC
TRBJ1-2	-	TRBV29-1	once	CSVERASGGYTF	TGCAGCGTTGAGCGGGCGTCAGGTGGCTACACCTTC
TRBJ2-5	TRBD2	TRBV7-3	-	CASSRIAGEETQYF	TGTGCCAGCAGCCGAATAGCGGGAGAGGAGACCCAGTACTTC
TRBJ2-1	-	TRBV30	-	CAWTGFGEQFF	TGTGCCTGGACAGGGTTCGGCGAGCAGTTCTTC
TRBJ2-1	TRBD1	TRBV11-3	-	CASSSRDREVNEQFF	TGTGCCAGCAGCTCCAGGGACAGGGAAGTGAATGAGCAGTTCTTC
TRBJ1-5	-	TRBV7-2	few	CASSFNNNQPQHF	TGTGCCAGCAGCTTTAACAATAATCAGCCCCAGCATTTT
TRBJ2-1	-	TRBV7-2	-	CASSLASGDGQFF	TGTGCCAGCAGCTTAGCGTCGGGAGATGGGCAGTTCTTC
TRBJ1-2	TRBD1	TRBV5-1	-	CASSLRGDRGYGYTF	TGCGCCAGCAGCTTGCGGGGGGACAGGGGTTATGGCTACACCTTC
TRBJ2-3	-	TRBV27	few	CASSFRGTRESTDTQYF	TGTGCCAGCAGTTTTAGGGGAACGAGAGAAAGTACAGATACGCAGTATTTT
TRBJ2-2	TRBD2	TRBV28	-	CASKGLAGGGTGELFF	TGTGCCAGCAAGGGACTAGCGGGGGGTGGCACCGGGGAGCTGTTTTTT
TRBJ2-2	TRBD1	TRBV5-3	-	CARSSKTGLTGELFF	TGTGCCAGAAGCTCCAAGACAGGGTTAACCGGGGAGCTGTTTTTT
TRBJ1-2	-	TRBV6-1	-	CASSPPAGRYGYTF	TGTGCCAGCAGTCCCCCCGCGGGAAGATATGGCTACACCTTC
TRBJ1-2	TRBD1	TRBV28	-	CASSSGQGARGYTF	TGTGCCAGCAGTTCCGGACAGGGGGCAAGAGGCTACACCTTC
TRBJ1-2	-	TRBV29-1	once	CSVAPDRENYGYTF	TGCAGCGTCGCCCCGGACAGAGAAAACTATGGCTACACCTTC
TRBJ2-6	-	TRBV15	-	CATSYRVESGANVLTF	TGTGCCACCAGCTACAGAGTTGAGTCTGGGGCCAACGTCCTGACTTTC
TRBJ2-2	-	TRBV2	-	CASNLWVQATGELFF	TGTGCCAGTAATCTTTGGGTGCAGGCAACCGGGGAGCTGTTTTTT
TRBJ1-5	-	TRBV18	-	CASSPPWGEGRQPQHF	TGTGCCAGCTCACCACCGTGGGGCGAAGGGCGGCAGCCCCAGCATTTT
TRBJ2-5	TRBD2	TRBV5-1	-	CASSPQRGQETQYF	TGCGCCAGCAGCCCCCAGCGGGGACAAGAGACCCAGTACTTC
TRBJ2-6	TRBD1	TRBV6-6	few	CASSENRGRGANVLTF	TGTGCCAGCAGCGAGAACAGGGGTAGAGGGGCCAACGTCCTGACTTTC
TRBJ2-3	-	TRBV4-3	-	CASSQGSGEHTDTQYF	TGCGCCAGCAGCCAAGGGTCAGGGGAGCACACAGATACGCAGTATTTT
TRBJ1-1	-	TRBV28	-	CASSTTGILNTEAFF	TGTGCCAGCAGTACAACAGGGATATTGAACACTGAAGCTTTCTTT
TRBJ2-3	TRBD1	TRBV14	-	CASSQRRQGWYEPDTQYF	TGTGCCAGCAGCCAAAGGAGACAGGGGTGGTATGAGCCAGATACGCAGTATTTT
TRBJ1-2	-	TRBV9	-	CASSVDQSNYGYTF	TGTGCCAGCAGCGTAGACCAGTCCAACTATGGCTACACCTTC
TRBJ1-1	-	TRBV7-9	few	CASSSRDKVSAFF	TGTGCCAGCAGCTCCCGGGACAAGGTTTCAGCTTTCTTT
TRBJ1-4	-	TRBV5-1	-	CASSLTSPATNEKLFF	TGCGCCAGCAGCTTGACTTCACCGGCAACTAATGAAAAACTGTTTTTT
TRBJ1-6	-	TRBV18	once	CASSLGRGDRWNSPLHF	TGTGCCAGCTCACTGGGGAGGGGGGACCGATGGAATTCACCCCTCCACTTT
TRBJ1-5	TRBD1	TRBV7-9	-	CASSWAGGSNQPQHF	TGTGCCAGCAGCTGGGCAGGGGGTAGCAATCAGCCCCAGCATTTT
TRBJ1-2	-	TRBV4-3	-	CASSETLSDLLYGYTF	TGCGCCAGCAGCGAAACCCTGAGCGATCTCCTCTATGGCTACACCTTC
TRBJ2-3	TRBD2	TRBV27	-	CASSLSVWSSSGRLLDTQYF	TGTGCCAGCAGTTTATCGGTCTGGTCTTCTAGCGGGAGGTTGTTGGATACGCAGTATTTT
TRBJ2-3	TRBD2	TRBV4-1	-	CASSQAPGTSGTDTQYF	TGCGCCAGCAGCCAAGCTCCAGGGACTAGCGGCACAGATACGCAGTATTTT
TRBJ1-1	-	TRBV9	-	CASSVGEVTGAEAFF	TGTGCCAGCAGCGTAGGGGAGGTAACAGGCGCTGAAGCTTTCTTT
TRBJ1-5	TRBD1	TRBV12-5	once	CASGRQGEGQPQHF	TGTGCTAGTGGTCGACAGGGGGAGGGGCAGCCCCAGCATTTT